These 18 T cell receptor beta chains share one sample of origin, sequenced in a study of blood T cells in healthy people across ages. It was with a sample-barcoded 5' primer and a J-beta primer mix that a second PCR of about 6 to 11 cycles was run. TCRdb re-analysed the 5' RACE reads in MiXCR, keeping a single row per CDR3 protein. This sample has around 940,000 distinct CDR3 sequences, with just over 50% found just once. Sequencing was carried out using blood. The receptors were gathered from a woman in her fifties or sixties in good health.

The CDR3 region is CATEVVARQETQYF. In nucleotides, the CDR3 is TGTGCAACAGAGGTCGTGGCGCGCCAAGAGACCCAGTACTTC. V and J are TRBV6-6 and TRBJ2-5; D unclear. CDR1 and CDR2 (germline): MNHNY, SVGAGI (reference sequence). The CDR3 consists of 14 residues.

This sequence joins TRBV7-2 and TRBJ2-7; D is unresolved. Between the trimmed V and J ends, which lost 5 bases and 0 bases, there was a span of 11 bases. Per the germline V gene, CDR1 is SGHTA and CDR2 is FQGNSA. CDR3 length: 14 residues. The CDR3 sequence: CASSTPMSSYEQYF. The CDR3 region has the DNA TGTGCCAGCAGCACACCTATGAGCTCCTACGAGCAGTACTTC.

The chain has TRBV7-3 and TRBJ1-2, with a tentative D call TRBD1 (6 bases). The V and J ends lost 6 bases and 5 bases respectively, with 19 bases between them. Germline CDR1 reads SGHTA; CDR2 reads FQGTGA. This CDR3 spans 15 amino acids. The chain's CDR3 is CASSTGSNPAYGYTF. The CDR3 DNA follows: TGTGCCAGCAGTACAGGGAGCAACCCTGCTTATGGCTACACCTTC.

This clonotype has only one observation. The rearrangement uses TRBV20-1 and TRBJ2-3; unclear D gene. This CDR3 is 13 amino acids long. The V gene's germline CDR1 is DFQATT and CDR2 SNEGSKA (reference sequence). Trimming stripped 5 bases from V and 4 bases from J, with 13 bases between. The CDR3 is CSAGPGVPDTQYF. CDR3 sequence (DNA): TGCAGTGCTGGTCCTGGGGTTCCAGATACGCAGTATTTT.

This clonotype was seen a few times. The rearrangement joins TRBV4-1 to TRBJ2-7, with TRBD1 matching over 8 bases. This CDR3 contains 15 residues. Germline loops: CDR1 MGHRA, CDR2 YSYEKL. Trimming removed 2 bases from V and 4 bases from J; junction bases left unmatched: 7. CDR3 residues: CASSQPRDRLYEQYF. As DNA, the CDR3 is TGCGCCAGCAGCCAACCCCGGGACAGGCTGTACGAGCAGTACTTC.

This sequence joins TRBV6-1 and TRBJ2-1, with TRBD2 identical over 14 bases. CDR1 MNHNS and CDR2 SASEGT come from the germline V gene. V shed 7 bases, J shed 14 bases, and the junction held 1 base outside the gene matches. This CDR3 is 11 amino acids long. As DNA, the CDR3 is TGTGCCAGCAAGGGACTAGCGGGAGAGTTCTTC. Its protein is CASKGLAGEFF.

The chain couples TRBV7-2 to TRBJ2-6; D may be TRBD2 (6 bases). Trimming took 2 bases from V and 0 from J, leaving 20 bases between them. The CDR3 loop spans 20 amino acids. Germline CDR1 SGHTA, CDR2 FQGNSA. The CDR3 region is CASSLIISGVPVSGANVLTF. The DNA of the CDR3 is TGTGCCAGCAGCTTAATTATCTCGGGGGTTCCTGTCTCTGGGGCCAACGTCCTGACTTTC.

At least ten counts were recorded for this clonotype. J is TRBJ2-7 and V is TRBV7-6; 14 positions agree with TRBD2. CDR1 and CDR2 from the germline V gene are SGHVS and FNYEAQ. J was trimmed by 7 bases and V by 5 bases; bases with no gene match: 7. This CDR3 is built from 15 residues. The CDR3 spells CASSTGLAGEAEQYF. Written as DNA, the CDR3 is TGTGCCAGCAGCACGGGACTAGCGGGAGAAGCTGAGCAGTACTTC.

This chain connects TRBV25-1 to TRBJ2-1, with D possibly TRBD2 on 6 matching bases. The V and J ends lost 6 bases and 5 bases respectively, with 14 bases between them. Looked up from germline, CDR1 is MGHDK and CDR2 is SYGVNS. This CDR3 is built from 14 residues. In DNA form, the CDR3 reads TGTGCCAGCAGACCCCCCACGGGGGACAATGAGCAGTTCTTC. It is translated as CASRPPTGDNEQFF.

The chain uses TRBV10-3 and TRBJ2-5; maybe TRBD2 (5 bases). Germline CDR1 reads ENHRY; CDR2 reads SYGVKD. The CDR3 has 16 amino acids. Trimming left V 2 bases short and J 4 bases short, with 17 bases between. CDR3 protein: CAISEGSSRIRETQYF. The CDR3 nucleotides read TGTGCCATCAGTGAGGGGTCTAGCAGGATTCGAGAGACCCAGTACTTC.

Written as DNA, the CDR3 is TGCAGTGCTAGATTAGGAGAGACCCAGTACTTC. This gives the protein CSARLGETQYF. The rearrangement joins TRBV20-1 to TRBJ2-7; D remains ambiguous. The J call may be in error: the DNA end matches TRBJ2-5 better. The germline V gene encodes CDR1 DFQATT and CDR2 SNEGSKA (reference sequence). CDR3 size: 11 residues.

J is TRBJ2-5 and V is TRBV7-2, with 7 bases that match TRBD1. Trimming at V came to 4 bases and at J to 5 bases, leaving 10 bases not matched to a gene. The CDR3 extends over 15 amino acids. Germline V lookup: CDR1 SGHTA, CDR2 FQGNSA. In DNA, the CDR3 is TGTGCCAGCAGCTCAAACAGGGGCAGGGGGGAGACCCAGTACTTC. The encoded protein is CASSSNRGRGETQYF.

The genes are TRBV7-6 and TRBJ2-7; no definite D call. The CDR3 has 13 amino acids. Per germline, CDR1 SGHVS and CDR2 FNYEAQ. Trimming left V 2 bases short and J 0 bases short, with 5 bases between. The DNA of the CDR3 is TGTGCCAGCAGCTTACGGCCCTCCTACGAGCAGTACTTC. It translates to CASSLRPSYEQYF.

The chain carries TRBV10-2 and TRBJ2-7, with 11 nucleotides matching TRBD2. The CDR3 contains 14 residues. Trimming at V came to 7 bases and at J to 4 bases, leaving 6 bases not matched to a gene. Germline values: CDR1 WSHSY, CDR2 SAAADI. The CDR3 region is CASTTSGSGYEQYF. The CDR3 DNA reads TGCGCCAGCACCACTAGCGGGAGTGGATACGAGCAGTACTTC.

The CDR3 region has the DNA TGTGCCAGCAGTTTTAATCCGGGAGGGAGGGAGACCCAGTACTTC. Translation: CASSFNPGGRETQYF. The chain couples TRBV12-3 or TRBV12-4 to TRBJ2-5; 8 bases line up with TRBD2. V was pared by 3 bases and J by 5 bases, with 8 bases of the junction left unmatched. The CDR3 has 15 amino acids.

CDR3 loop: CSAKRQGRSDEQFF. The DNA for the CDR3 is TGCAGTGCGAAAAGACAGGGACGGAGCGATGAGCAGTTCTTC. This chain links TRBV20-1 with TRBJ2-1, with 7 bases lining up with TRBD1. The junction had 13 bases not matched to a gene; V was cut back by 6 bases and J by 8 bases. This CDR3 spans 14 amino acids. CDR1 is DFQATT, CDR2 SNEGSKA, per germline (reference sequence).

A single count supports this clonotype. The chain joins TRBV7-7 to TRBJ2-5; D might be TRBD2 (6 bases). V was shortened by 1 base and J by 2 bases, with 11 bases between the two germline ends. Germline CDR1 is SSHAT and CDR2 is FNYEAQ (reference sequence). The CDR3 consists of 15 residues. This CDR3 is CASSLGGVRQETQYF. CDR3 bases: TGTGCCAGCAGCTTAGGGGGGGTACGGCAAGAGACCCAGTACTTC.

The chain employs TRBV30 and TRBJ2-7, with D hard to call. The CDR3 is 13 residues long. The germline V gene has CDR1 GTSNPN and CDR2 SVGIG (reference sequence). Trimming removed 5 bases at V and 1 base at J, with 12 bases between. The CDR3 reads CAWGNRGSYEQYF. CDR3 nucleotides: TGTGCCTGGGGGAACCGCGGATCCTACGAGCAGTACTTC.